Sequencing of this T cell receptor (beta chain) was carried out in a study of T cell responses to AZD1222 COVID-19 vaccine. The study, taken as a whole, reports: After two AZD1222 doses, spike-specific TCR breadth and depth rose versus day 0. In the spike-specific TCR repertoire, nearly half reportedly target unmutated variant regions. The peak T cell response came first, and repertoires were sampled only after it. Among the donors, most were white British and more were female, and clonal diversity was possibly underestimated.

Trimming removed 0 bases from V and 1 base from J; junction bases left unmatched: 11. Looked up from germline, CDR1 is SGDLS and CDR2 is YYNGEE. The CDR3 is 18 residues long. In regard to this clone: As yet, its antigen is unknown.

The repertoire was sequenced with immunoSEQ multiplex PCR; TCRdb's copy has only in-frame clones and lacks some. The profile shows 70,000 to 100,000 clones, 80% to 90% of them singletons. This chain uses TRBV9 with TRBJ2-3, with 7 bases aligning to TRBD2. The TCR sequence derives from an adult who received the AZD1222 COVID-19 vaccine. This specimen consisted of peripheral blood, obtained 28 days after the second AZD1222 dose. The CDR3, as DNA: TGTGCCAGCAGCGTAGGACGATGGGAGGCGGGGGGCACAGATACGCAGTATTTT. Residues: CASSVGRWEAGGTDTQYF.